This paragraph reports one T cell receptor (beta chain). This clone has a handful of counts. Its recognized antigen is unknown. No base quality values were provided; no much bigger clone lies one nucleotide off. A distance of 14 bases separates the germline ends of V and J, which lose 0 bases and 8 bases respectively. The CDR3 has 14 amino acids, counting the end cysteine and phenylalanine. Left in the record is the CDR3 DNA by itself, 42 bases read in frame from the first base. The germline V gene provides CDR1 SGDLS and CDR2 YYNGEE. CD8 naive samples were CD45RO-negative cells positively selected for CCR7, giving a CD45RA+CCR7+ population that excluded TemRA cells. The donors were healthy, HIV-negative adults with no recently reported acute infections or vaccinations. All donors were Caucasian adults living in Nashville, Tennessee, USA. Blood was collected by leukapheresis, and PBMCs were isolated by Ficoll-Histopaque density gradient centrifugation and then cryopreserved in liquid nitrogen vapor phase. Analytical flow cytometry was used to check the purity and quantity of every magnetically sorted T cell population. From each sorted fraction, genomic DNA was isolated and quantified by UV absorbance on a Nanodrop 2000c.

This entry belongs to a study of shared clonotypes between healthy human individuals (TCRdb year 2020). General notes on the study: Three men and a couple of women, aged 18 to 49 years, made up the cohort. For each donor, CD4 naive and CD4 memory were each run on three plates, CD8 naive on two plates, and CD8 memory on one plate. To estimate repertoire size and how much clonotype sharing occurs between individuals, the study deeply sequenced the blood TCR repertoires of five or six healthy adults. Libraries were prepared and TCR repertoires were sequenced by different laboratories using diverse techniques, in order to increase sequencing depth and limit assay-specific biases. Between about 0.85 and 9.5 billion PBMCs per donor were obtained by leukapheresis. The paper's findings and limits, for the study overall: Compared with non-shared clonotypes, clonotypes shared by all four sorted-subset donors had higher generation probabilities. Pairwise subsampling led to the expectation that sequencing depth would affect the degree of clonotype sharing among donors. Across a few donors, roughly 5% of naive CD4, around 3.5% of naive CD8, under 2.5% of memory CD4, and approximately 0.4% of memory CD8 clonotypes were shared. The small number of donors limited the genetic and exposure-history diversity represented. Sampling was limited to blood, and TCR repertoires in tissue likely differ from TCR repertoires in blood. Even with the large sequencing depth, rarefaction of the sorted-subset datasets indicated that sequencing was incomplete. Estimated clonotype richness was generally larger for naive than for memory subsets.

Using the deep immunoSEQ assay, multiplex PCR amplified TCR CDR3 regions from genomic DNA. For each cell subset, the extracted genomic DNA was distributed evenly across all wells of several immunoSEQ 96-well plates, and each plate served as one replicate. For sorted subsets, each replicate PCR was loaded with approximately 190 ng genomic DNA, equivalent to 25,000 to 35,000 T cell genomes. The purified libraries were quantified using a Qubit 3.0 fluorometer, sized with a Bioanalyzer 2100, and then quantified again using the KAPA Library Quantification kit. Each immunoSEQ 96-well plate was sequenced on its own single-read 150-cycle Illumina NextSeq 550 flow cell. On the authors' methods: Because only junctional sequences without quality scores were contained in the immunoSEQ output, filtering matching that applied to full-length reads could not be performed. To assign V/J genes and CDR3, sequences were annotated against IMGT germline references using PyIR, a Python wrapper for IgBLAST v1.9. Reads with weak V/J assignments (E-value above 1e-6), missing CDR3, stop codons, out-of-frame junctions, or ambiguous translated residues were removed. V3J clonotypes were defined as sequences sharing an identical inferred V gene, J gene, and CDR3 amino acid sequence. To compute the percentage overlap between repertoires, the number of shared unique clonotypes was divided by the size of the smaller repertoire. RTK rarefaction, the Chao1 estimator, and Recon v2.1 estimates of unobserved clonotypes were used to assess repertoire richness. Generation probabilities were computed with OLGA for all TCRbeta clonotypes obtained by the gDNA method from several donors. Entries here come from immuneACCESS through TCRdb and include only in-frame sequences with V and J called. Some clones fail to appear in such tables; in the studies checked, an unresolved V gene covers under half of the shortfall, and the cause of the remainder is unknown. V and J calls and clone size are those listed in that table; D and trimming were worked out from the DNA. This sample is represented by roughly 890,000 clones; about 91% of them were singletons. The top ten clonotypes cover around 24% of the sample.

Sequencing was performed on naive CD8+ T cells sorted from blood. Sample cell subset or site, as interpreted from the label and publication: CD45RA+CCR7+. The TCR was taken from a man aged 25 to 40 in good health. The sequence is built from TRBV9 and TRBJ1-2; too little of a D gene remains to name it. The CDR3 region reads CASSVDSRPRGYTF. The sequence in DNA is TGTGCCAGCAGCGTAGATAGCCGCCCGCGAGGCTACACCTTC.